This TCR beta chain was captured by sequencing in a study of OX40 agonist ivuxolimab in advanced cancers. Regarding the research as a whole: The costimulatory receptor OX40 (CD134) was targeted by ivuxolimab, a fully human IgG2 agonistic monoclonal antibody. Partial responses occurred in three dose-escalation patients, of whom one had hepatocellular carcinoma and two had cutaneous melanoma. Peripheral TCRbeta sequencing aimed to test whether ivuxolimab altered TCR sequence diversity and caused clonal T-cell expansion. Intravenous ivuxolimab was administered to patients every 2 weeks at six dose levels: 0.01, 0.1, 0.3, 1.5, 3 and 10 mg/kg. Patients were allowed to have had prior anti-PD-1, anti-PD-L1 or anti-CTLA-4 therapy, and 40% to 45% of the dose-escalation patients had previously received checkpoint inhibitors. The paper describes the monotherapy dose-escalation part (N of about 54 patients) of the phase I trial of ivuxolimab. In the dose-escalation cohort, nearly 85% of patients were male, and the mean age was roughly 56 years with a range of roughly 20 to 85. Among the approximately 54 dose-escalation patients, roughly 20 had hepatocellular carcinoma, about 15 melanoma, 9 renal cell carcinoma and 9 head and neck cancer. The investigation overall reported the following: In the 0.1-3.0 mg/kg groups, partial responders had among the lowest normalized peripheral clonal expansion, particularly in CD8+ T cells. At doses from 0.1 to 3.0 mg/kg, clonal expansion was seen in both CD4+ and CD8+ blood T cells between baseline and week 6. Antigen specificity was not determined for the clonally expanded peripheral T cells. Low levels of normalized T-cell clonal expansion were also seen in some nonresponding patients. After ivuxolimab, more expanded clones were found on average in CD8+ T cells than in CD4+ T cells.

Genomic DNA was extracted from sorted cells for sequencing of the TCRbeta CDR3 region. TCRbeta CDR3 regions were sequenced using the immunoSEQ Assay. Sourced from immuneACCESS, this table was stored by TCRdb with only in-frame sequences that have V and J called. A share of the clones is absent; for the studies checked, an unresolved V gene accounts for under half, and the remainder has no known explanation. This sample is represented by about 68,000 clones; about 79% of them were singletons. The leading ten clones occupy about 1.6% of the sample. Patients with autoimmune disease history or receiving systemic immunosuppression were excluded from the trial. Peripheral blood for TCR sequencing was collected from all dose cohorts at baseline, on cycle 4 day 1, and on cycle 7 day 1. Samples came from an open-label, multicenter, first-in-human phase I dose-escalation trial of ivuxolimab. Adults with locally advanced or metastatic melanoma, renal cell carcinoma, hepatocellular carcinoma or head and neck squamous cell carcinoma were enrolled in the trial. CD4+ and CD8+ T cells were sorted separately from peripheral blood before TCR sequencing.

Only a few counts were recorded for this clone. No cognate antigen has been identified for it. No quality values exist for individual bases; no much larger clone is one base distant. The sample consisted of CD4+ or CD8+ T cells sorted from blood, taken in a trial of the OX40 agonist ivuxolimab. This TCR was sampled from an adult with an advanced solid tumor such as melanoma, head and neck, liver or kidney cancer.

The nucleotide sequence is TGTGCCAGCAGCGTAGACGGGTTGAACACTGAAGCTTTCTTT. Its protein reads: CASSVDGLNTEAFF. The chain couples TRBV7-8 to TRBJ1-1; the D gene cannot be resolved reliably. The trim is 5 bases for V and 0 bases for J, with a gap of 10 bases between the germline ends. CDR1 is given as SGHVS and CDR2 as FQNEAQ, both from the germline V gene. Counted from cysteine to phenylalanine, this CDR3 has 14 amino acids. The CDR3 DNA has 42 bases and is translated from base 1.